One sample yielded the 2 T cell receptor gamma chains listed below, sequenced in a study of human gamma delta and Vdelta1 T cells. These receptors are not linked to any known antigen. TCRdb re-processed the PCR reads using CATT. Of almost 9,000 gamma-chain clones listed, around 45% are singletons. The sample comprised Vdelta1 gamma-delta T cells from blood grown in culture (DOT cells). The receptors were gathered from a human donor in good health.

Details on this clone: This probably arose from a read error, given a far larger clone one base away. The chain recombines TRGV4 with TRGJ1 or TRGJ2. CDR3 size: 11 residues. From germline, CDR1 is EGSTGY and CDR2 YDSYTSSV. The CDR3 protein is CATWDYYKNLF. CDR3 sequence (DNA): TGTGCCACCTGGGATTATTATAAGAATCTCTTT.

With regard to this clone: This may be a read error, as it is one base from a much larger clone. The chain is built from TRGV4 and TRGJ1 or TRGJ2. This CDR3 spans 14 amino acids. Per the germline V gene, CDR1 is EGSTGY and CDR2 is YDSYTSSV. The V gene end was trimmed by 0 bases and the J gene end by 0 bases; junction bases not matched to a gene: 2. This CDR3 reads CATWDGWNYYKKLF. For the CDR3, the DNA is TGTGCCACCTGGGATGGGTGGAATTATTATAAGAAACTCTTT.